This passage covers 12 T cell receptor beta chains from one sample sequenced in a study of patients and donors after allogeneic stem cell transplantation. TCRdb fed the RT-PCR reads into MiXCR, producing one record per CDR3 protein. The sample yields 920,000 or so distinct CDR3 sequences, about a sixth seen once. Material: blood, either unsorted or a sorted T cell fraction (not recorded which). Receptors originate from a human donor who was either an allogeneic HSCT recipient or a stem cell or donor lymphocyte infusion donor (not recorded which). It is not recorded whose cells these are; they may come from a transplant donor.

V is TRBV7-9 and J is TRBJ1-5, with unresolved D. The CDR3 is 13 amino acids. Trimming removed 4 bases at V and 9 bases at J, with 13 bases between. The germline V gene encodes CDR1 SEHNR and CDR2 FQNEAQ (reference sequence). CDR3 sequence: CASSYQTESPQHF. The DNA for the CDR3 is TGTGCCAGCAGCTACCAGACGGAGTCGCCCCAGCATTTT.

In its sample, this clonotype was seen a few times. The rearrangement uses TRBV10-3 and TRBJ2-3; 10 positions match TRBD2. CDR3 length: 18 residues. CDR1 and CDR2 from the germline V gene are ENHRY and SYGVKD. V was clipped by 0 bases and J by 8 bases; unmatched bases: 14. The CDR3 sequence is CAISESSWASGGEVTQYF. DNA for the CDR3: TGTGCCATCAGTGAGTCGAGTTGGGCTAGCGGGGGAGAGGTTACGCAGTATTTT.

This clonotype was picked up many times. The CDR3 nucleotides read TGTGCCAGCACCGGGACCCCGGGGAACTGGGCCCAGTACTTC. Its protein is CASTGTPGNWAQYF. V is TRBV12-3 or TRBV12-4 and J is TRBJ2-5; the D call may be TRBD1 or TRBD2 (5 bases each). Trimming left V 7 bases short and J 9 bases short, with 21 bases between. The CDR3 sequence is 14 residues long.

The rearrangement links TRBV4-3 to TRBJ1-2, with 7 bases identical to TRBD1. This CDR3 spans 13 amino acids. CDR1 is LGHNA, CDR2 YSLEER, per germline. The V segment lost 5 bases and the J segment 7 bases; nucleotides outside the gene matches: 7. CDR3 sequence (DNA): TGCGCCAGCAGCGGAGGCAGGGGGAGTGGCTACACCTTC. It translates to CASSGGRGSGYTF.

The CDR3 region has the DNA TGTGCCAGCAGCGAGGACGCAGGCATAGGCGGCTACACCTTC. This gives the protein CASSEDAGIGGYTF. The chain links TRBV4-2 to TRBJ1-2, with D unclear. Deletions cut 5 bases from V and 8 bases from J, with 18 bases between. Germline V lookup: CDR1 LGHNA, CDR2 YNFKEQ. This CDR3 has 14 residues.

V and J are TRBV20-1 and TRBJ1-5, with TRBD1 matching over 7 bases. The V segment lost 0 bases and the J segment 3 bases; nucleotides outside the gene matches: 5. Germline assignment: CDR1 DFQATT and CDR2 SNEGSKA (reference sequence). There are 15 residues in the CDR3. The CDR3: CSARDRGQTNQPQHF. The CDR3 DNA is TGCAGTGCTAGAGATAGGGGGCAGACCAATCAGCCCCAGCATTTT.

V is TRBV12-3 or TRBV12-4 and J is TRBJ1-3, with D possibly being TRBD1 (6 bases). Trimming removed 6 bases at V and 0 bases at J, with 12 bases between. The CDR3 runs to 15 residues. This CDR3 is CASRAGASSGNTIYF. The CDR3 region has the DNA TGTGCCAGCAGGGCGGGGGCCAGCTCTGGAAACACCATATATTTT.

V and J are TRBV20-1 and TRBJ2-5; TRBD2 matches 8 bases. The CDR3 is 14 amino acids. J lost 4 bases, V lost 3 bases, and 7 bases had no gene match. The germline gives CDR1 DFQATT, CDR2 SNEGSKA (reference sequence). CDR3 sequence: CSASRGGILETQYF. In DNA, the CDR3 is TGCAGTGCTAGCCGCGGGGGGATCTTAGAGACCCAGTACTTC.

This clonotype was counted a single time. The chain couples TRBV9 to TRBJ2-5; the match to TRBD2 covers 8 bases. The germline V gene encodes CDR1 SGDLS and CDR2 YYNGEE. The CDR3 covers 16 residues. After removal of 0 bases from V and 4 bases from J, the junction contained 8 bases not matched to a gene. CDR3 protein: CASSVADGRAPETQYF. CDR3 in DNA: TGTGCCAGCAGCGTAGCGGACGGGAGGGCCCCAGAGACCCAGTACTTC.

The CDR3 coding sequence is TGTGCCAGCAGCTCAGCATTACAAGACGGAAACTATGGCTACACCTTC. This encodes CASSSALQDGNYGYTF. The chain joins TRBV7-3 to TRBJ1-2; D is uncertain. The CDR3 spans 16 residues. V gave up 4 bases and J gave up 2 bases, with 17 bases separating them. CDR1 is SGHTA and CDR2 is FQGTGA in the germline V gene.

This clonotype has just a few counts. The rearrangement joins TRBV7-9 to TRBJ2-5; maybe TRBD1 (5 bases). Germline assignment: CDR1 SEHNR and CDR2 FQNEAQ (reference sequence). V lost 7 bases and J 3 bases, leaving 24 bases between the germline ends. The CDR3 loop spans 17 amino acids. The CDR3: CASITPSRRTTKETQYF. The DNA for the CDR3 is TGTGCCAGCATCACACCGTCCCGCAGGACAACTAAAGAGACCCAGTACTTC.

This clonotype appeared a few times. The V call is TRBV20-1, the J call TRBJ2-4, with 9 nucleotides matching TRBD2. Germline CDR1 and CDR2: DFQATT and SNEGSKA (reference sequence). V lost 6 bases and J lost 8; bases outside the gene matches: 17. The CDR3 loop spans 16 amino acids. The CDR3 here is CSARRGGRGTLDIQYF. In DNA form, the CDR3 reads TGCAGTGCCAGGCGGGGGGGCCGGGGAACATTGGACATTCAGTACTTC.